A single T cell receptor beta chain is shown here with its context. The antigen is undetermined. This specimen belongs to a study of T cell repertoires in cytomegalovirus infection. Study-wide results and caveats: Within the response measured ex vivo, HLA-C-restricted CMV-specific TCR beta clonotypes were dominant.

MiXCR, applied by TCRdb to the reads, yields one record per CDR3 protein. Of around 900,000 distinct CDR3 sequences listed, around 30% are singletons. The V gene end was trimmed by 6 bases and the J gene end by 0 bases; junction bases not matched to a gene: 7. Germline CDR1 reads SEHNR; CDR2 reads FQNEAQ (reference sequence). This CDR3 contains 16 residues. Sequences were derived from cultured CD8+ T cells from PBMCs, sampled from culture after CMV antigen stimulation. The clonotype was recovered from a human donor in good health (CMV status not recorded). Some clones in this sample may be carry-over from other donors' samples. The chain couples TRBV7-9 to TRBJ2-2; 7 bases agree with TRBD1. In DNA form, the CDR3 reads TGTGCCAGCAGACAATCCGGGACAGCGAACACCGGGGAGCTGTTTTTT. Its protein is CASRQSGTANTGELFF.